The 3 T cell receptor beta chains below all came from one sample that was sequenced in a study of T cell responses to AZD1222 COVID-19 vaccine. Sequenced by immunoSEQ multiplex PCR; TCRdb stores in-frame clones only, minus some. The table includes 50,000 to 65,000 clones, roughly 89% detected once. This material consisted of peripheral blood, taken on day 0 of AZD1222 vaccination. The receptors derive from an adult in good health.

The chain is built from TRBV3-1 (or the pseudogene TRBV3-2) and TRBJ1-3; D possibly corresponds to TRBD1 (6 bases). V was pared by 1 base and J by 8 bases, with 9 bases between. CDR1 and CDR2 (germline): LGHDT, YNNKEL (reference sequence). This CDR3 contains 13 residues. Written as DNA, the CDR3 is TGTGCCAGCAGCCAAGTAGGGGGGGACACCATATATTTT. It yields the protein CASSQVGGDTIYF.

J is TRBJ1-4 and V is TRBV7-9; 9 bases agree with TRBD1. J lost 8 bases, V lost 5 bases, and 15 bases had no gene match. The CDR3 is 17 amino acids. Germline V gives CDR1 SEHNR, CDR2 FQNEAQ (reference sequence). CDR3 in DNA: TGTGCCAGCAGCCCCGGGACAGGGAGCCGGCCGAGGGAAAAACTGTTTTTT. Its translation is CASSPGTGSRPREKLFF.

This chain uses TRBV19 with TRBJ1-5; tentatively, D is TRBD1 (6 bases). Germline CDR1 and CDR2: LNHDA and SQIVND (reference sequence). The CDR3 contains 15 residues. The V end lost 1 base, the J end lost 4 bases, and 11 bases lay between the germline ends. The CDR3, as DNA: TGTGCCAGTAGTATAGGTCTCACAGGGAATCAGCCCCAGCATTTT. Its translation: CASSIGLTGNQPQHF.